This TCR beta chain was recovered during a study of blood T cell repertoires in COVID-19. The overall study: From the United States, Italy and Spain came samples of acute and convalescent COVID-19. PBMCs, B-cell-depleted T cells, or T cells were the source of the cDNA or gDNA that made up the material.

In the source study's methods: Estimation of nucleated cell counts relied on the amplification of reference gene primers. Method: immunoSEQ multiplex PCR; TCRdb's copy keeps in-frame clones and lacks some. The V and J calls and clone size are taken from that table; D and trimming were inferred from the DNA. The table shows approximately 53,000 clones, with approximately 88% occurring only once. The CDR3 totals 17 residues. After removal of 0 bases from V and 3 bases from J, the junction contained 5 bases not matched to a gene. The germline gives CDR1 LGHDT, CDR2 YNNKEL (reference sequence). The sequenced material came from peripheral blood. The V call is TRBV3-1 (or the pseudogene TRBV3-2), the J call TRBJ2-3; 11 bases fit TRBD2. The sequence was collected from a human donor in a cohort sampled during active COVID-19. CDR3 DNA: TGTGCCAGCAGCCAAGATTATAGCGGGGGGGGAACAGATACGCAGTATTTT. This codes for CASSQDYSGGGTDTQYF.